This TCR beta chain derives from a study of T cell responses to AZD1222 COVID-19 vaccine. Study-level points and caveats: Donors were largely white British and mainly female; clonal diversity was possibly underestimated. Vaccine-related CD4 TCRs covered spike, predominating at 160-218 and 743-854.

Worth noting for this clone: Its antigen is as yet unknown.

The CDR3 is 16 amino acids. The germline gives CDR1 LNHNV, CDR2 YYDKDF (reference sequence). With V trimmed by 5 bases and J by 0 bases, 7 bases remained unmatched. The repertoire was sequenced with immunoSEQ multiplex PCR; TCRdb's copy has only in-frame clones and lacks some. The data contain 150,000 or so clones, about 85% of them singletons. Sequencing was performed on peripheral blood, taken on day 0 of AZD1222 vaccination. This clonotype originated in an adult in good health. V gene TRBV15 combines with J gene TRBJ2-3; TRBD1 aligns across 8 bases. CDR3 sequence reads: CATSPRGPTSTDTQYF. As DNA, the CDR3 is TGTGCCACCAGCCCCAGGGGGCCCACTAGCACAGATACGCAGTATTTT.